A selection of T cell receptor beta chains follows, all from one sample in a study of CD8+ T cells in alopecia areata. Profiled with immunoSEQ multiplex PCR; TCRdb holds only in-frame clones, not every one. The sample consists of 270,000 or so clones, about three fifths of them appearing once. The sample consisted of CD4+ T cells sorted from blood, taken at week 24, from a patient treated with tofacitinib. These receptors were collected from a human donor with alopecia areata. Both conserved end residues are trimmed from each CDR3. For some rows the clone size is stated as once, few or many, or as a class when expanded; others skip it.

>TRBV5-4|TRBJ1-2|.
ASSVDRGRWDGYT
>TRBV4-3|TRBJ2-5|.
ASSRASGETQY
>TRBV7-2|TRBJ1-4|few
ASSLAGGLGSGEKLF
>TRBV4-1|TRBJ1-5|.
ASSQVKGTIDQPQH
>TRBV2|TRBJ2-3|few
ASSHPPSGSTDTQY
>TRBV4-1|TRBJ2-7|few
ASSRDPGSYEQY
>TRBV28|TRBJ2-7|.
ASGGGEQY
>TRBV5-1|TRBJ2-7|.
ASSPQSGDSSYEQY
>TRBV5-1|TRBJ2-1|few
ASSLAARGLANNEQF
>TRBV4-1|TRBJ1-4|.
ASSQEEGGIREKLF
>TRBV18|TRBJ1-6|.
ASSQQGPRSPLH
>TRBV5-1|TRBJ2-3|few
ASSPLAGGLEDTQY
>TRBV7-9|TRBJ2-4|.
ASSYSPGTGKGNIQY
>TRBV7-2|TRBJ1-5|.
ASSSGTSASDQPQH
>TRBV29-1|TRBJ2-7|.
SVGAQGAGEQY
>TRBV10-3|TRBJ2-2|.
AISESLDRAGELF
>TRBV7-8|TRBJ2-2|.
ASSYSNTGELF
>TRBV29-1|TRBJ1-2|few
SVLGGAGYT
>TRBV11-2|TRBJ2-4|few
ASSLGLLANIQY
>TRBV10-3|TRBJ2-5|.
AISESARETQY